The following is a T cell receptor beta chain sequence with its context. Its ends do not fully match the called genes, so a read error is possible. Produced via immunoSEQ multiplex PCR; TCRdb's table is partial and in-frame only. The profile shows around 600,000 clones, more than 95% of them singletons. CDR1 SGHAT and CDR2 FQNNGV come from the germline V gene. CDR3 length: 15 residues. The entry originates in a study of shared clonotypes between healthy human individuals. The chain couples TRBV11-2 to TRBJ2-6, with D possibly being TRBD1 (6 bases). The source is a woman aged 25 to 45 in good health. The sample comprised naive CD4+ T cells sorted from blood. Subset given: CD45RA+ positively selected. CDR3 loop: CASSLDSYRASVLTF. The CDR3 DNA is TGTGCCAGCAGCTTAGATAGTTACAGGGCCAGCGTCCTGACTTTC.